A selection of T cell receptor beta chains follows, all from one sample in a study of T cell responses to AZD1222 COVID-19 vaccine. Using immunoSEQ multiplex PCR, the repertoire was profiled, and TCRdb retains in-frame clones only, with some absent. The data show around 160,000 clones, with roughly 91% seen just once and approximately 2% held by the top ten. Specimen: peripheral blood, collected on day 0 of AZD1222 vaccination. These receptors all stem from an adult in good health. CDR3s include the opening cysteine and the closing phenylalanine or tryptophan. The D gene is left open where the match is weak. Clone size, where shown, is once, few, many, or a class for clones that have expanded.

J gene	D gene	clone size	V gene	CDR3 DNA	CDR3 protein
TRBJ2-3	-	-	TRBV5-4	TGTGCCAGCAGCTTGGGGGTGGGTGGCACAGATACGCAGTATTTT	CASSLGVGGTDTQYF
TRBJ1-3	TRBD1	-	TRBV14	TGTGCCAGCAGCCGCCAGGGGGTCGATAGAAACACCATATATTTT	CASSRQGVDRNTIYF
TRBJ1-6	-	-	TRBV5-1	TGCGCCAGCAGCTTGGATGCAGGGAGTATAGGGCCCCTCCACTTT	CASSLDAGSIGPLHF
TRBJ1-1	TRBD1	-	TRBV7-9	TGTGCCAGCAGACGGGACAGGGGAACCACTGAAGCTTTCTTT	CASRRDRGTTEAFF
TRBJ1-2	TRBD1	-	TRBV25-1	TGTGCCAGCAGTGGACAGGGAAACTATGGCTACACCTTC	CASSGQGNYGYTF
TRBJ2-5	TRBD1	-	TRBV5-4	TGTGCCAGCAGCTTCACAGGGGGTACTCCAGAGACCCAGTACTTC	CASSFTGGTPETQYF
TRBJ2-7	-	-	TRBV29-1	TGCAGCGTTGAAGACAGGGACGAGCAGTACTTC	CSVEDRDEQYF
TRBJ1-1	-	-	TRBV18	TGTGCCAGCTCACAATCACAGGGGAACACTGAAGCTTTCTTT	CASSQSQGNTEAFF
TRBJ2-7	-	-	TRBV12-3/TRBV12-4	TGTGCCAGCAGTTCCGGGCCCCTGGGAGAGCAGTACTTC	CASSSGPLGEQYF
TRBJ1-1	TRBD1	-	TRBV9	TGTGCCAGCAGCGCCGGGACAGGGCGTACTGAAGCTTTCTTT	CASSAGTGRTEAFF
TRBJ2-3	TRBD2	-	TRBV15	TGTGCCACCAGCACCGGACTAGCGGGGGGGCTTGCGGATACGCAGTATTTT	CATSTGLAGGLADTQYF
TRBJ2-5	TRBD2	-	TRBV12-3/TRBV12-4	TGTGCCAGCAGCGGCGGGGGTAGGGAGACCCAGTACTTC	CASSGGGRETQYF
TRBJ2-3	TRBD2	once	TRBV9	TGTGCCAGCAGCGCCGGGACTAGCGGGAGAGCTAGCACAGATACGCAGTATTTT	CASSAGTSGRASTDTQYF
TRBJ1-1	TRBD1	-	TRBV6-5	TGTGCCAGCAGTTACTCTTGGACAGGGAACACTGAAGCTTTCTTT	CASSYSWTGNTEAFF
TRBJ2-7	-	-	TRBV6-5	TGTGCCAGCACTCCAGGGGGGGCGAACTACGAGCAGTACTTC	CASTPGGANYEQYF
TRBJ1-2	TRBD1	-	TRBV15	TGTGCCACCAGCAACAGGACAGGGCGGAATGGCTACACCTTC	CATSNRTGRNGYTF
TRBJ2-3	-	-	TRBV21-1	TGTGCCAGCAGCAAAGAGGTGGCCAACAATAGCACAGATACGCAGTATTTT	CASSKEVANNSTDTQYF
TRBJ1-2	TRBD1	-	TRBV24-1	TGTGCCACCAGTGACGGTACAGGGGGCAGTGGCTACACCTTC	CATSDGTGGSGYTF
TRBJ1-3	-	-	TRBV2	TGTGCCAGCAGTGAAGAAGAGAACACCATATATTTT	CASSEEENTIYF
TRBJ1-5	TRBD1	-	TRBV19	TGTGCCAGTAGTCGACAGGGGATGACTAGCAATCAGCCCCAGCATTTT	CASSRQGMTSNQPQHF
TRBJ1-2	-	-	TRBV6-5	TGTGCCACCCGACAGATCTATAACTATGGCTACACCTTC	CATRQIYNYGYTF
TRBJ1-3	-	few	TRBV5-1	TGCGCCAGCAGCTCTAGTGTTTCTGGAAACACCATATATTTT	CASSSSVSGNTIYF